The T cell receptor beta chain under discussion was sequenced for a study of cytomegalovirus exposure and HLA in healthy donors. Overall study findings and caveats: It was reportedly the case that the classifier diagnosed cytomegalovirus status with high specificity and sensitivity.

To note about this clone: Antigen unknown.

Healthy individuals who donated bone marrow served as the donors. The CDR3 sequence is 15 residues long. From germline, CDR1 is MDHEN and CDR2 SYDVKM. Trimming took off 0 bases at V and 4 bases at J, with 10 bases between the two ends. PCR involved 60 Vbeta and 13 Jbeta primers. Generated by immunoSEQ multiplex PCR, the TCRdb table keeps only in-frame clones and is missing some. The sample lists roughly 170,000 clones; 80% to 90% were seen once. This chain uses TRBV28 with TRBJ1-3; a weak D match, TRBD1 (5 bases). The sequence was obtained from a woman under 30 in good health and CMV-seronegative. What was sequenced was PBMCs. CDR3 loop: CASSLWTRGGNTIYF. CDR3 DNA: TGTGCCAGCAGTTTATGGACCCGGGGGGGAAACACCATATATTTT.